This T cell receptor (beta chain) was retrieved from a study of cytomegalovirus exposure and HLA in healthy donors. Study in general: The early release's HLA-typed donors yielded 65 million to 85 million unique TCRs.

Germline assignment: CDR1 KGHSH and CDR2 LQKENI. Deletions cut 2 bases from V and 4 bases from J, with 11 bases between. CDR3 length: 14 residues. PCR primers comprised 60 Vbeta and 13 Jbeta primers. Sequencing used immunoSEQ multiplex PCR; TCRdb keeps in-frame clones, though not all of them. The sample consists of about 160,000 clones, roughly 80% of them appearing once. Findings and limits, study-wide: Three CMV-associated chains proved CMV antigen-specific in vitro.

For this clone: Its antigen is still unknown.

Specimen: PBMCs. The chain joins TRBV18 to TRBJ1-2; no definite D call. The clonotype comes from a woman aged 25-40 years in good health and CMV-seropositive. The CDR3, as DNA: TGTGCCAGCTCACCAAACGCGTACCCCTATGGCTACACCTTC. Its translation: CASSPNAYPYGYTF. Combining the CDR3 with reference TRBV18 and TRBJ1-2 gives the whole variable domain NAGVMQNPRHLVRRRGQEARLRCSPMKGHSHVYWYRQLPEEGLKFMVYLQKENIIDESGMPKERFSAEFPKEGPSILRIQQVVRGDSAAYFCASSPNAYPYGYTFGSGTRLTVV.